The clone carrying this T cell receptor beta chain was detected ten times or more. The entry originates in a study of regulatory T cells in long-lasting Graves disease. Study as a whole: Under 3 months of antithyroid drugs had been taken by newly diagnosed Graves' patients.

There are 15 residues in the CDR3. The ends were cut back, 6 bases at V and 2 bases at J, with 13 bases in the middle. Arm-PCR of CDR3 regions with iRepertoire HTBI primers generated TCR beta libraries. From the multiplex PCR reads, TCRdb called clonotypes with MiXCR, one entry per CDR3 protein. The data hold 550,000 to 650,000 distinct CDR3 sequences, with roughly 16% observed a single time. Time point in this sample: newly diagnosed GD, antithyroid drugs for less than 3 months. Generation of the TCR library employed RNA extracted from PBMCs. The sample was also linked to a second study, of T cells in Graves' hyperthyroidism and ophthalmopathy. Per that paper: Ophthalmopathy cases were set apart from stable hyperthyroidism by a 13 V-J model.

V and J are TRBV12-3 or TRBV12-4 and TRBJ2-2; tentatively, D is TRBD1 or TRBD2 (5 bases each). This clonotype was sampled from a man younger than 35 with Graves disease. Sequenced material: peripheral blood mononuclear cells (PBMCs), taken at new diagnosis, from a patient treated with antithyroid drugs. Here the CDR3 reads CASRPPGPNTGELFF. In DNA form, the CDR3 reads TGTGCCAGCAGGCCCCCGGGACCCAACACCGGGGAGCTGTTTTTT.